Included here is one TCR beta chain sequence, with context. Treatment noted: roughly 19 received Ad26.COV2.S at low or high dose, single or two shots; several received placebo; per-sample allocation not given. Specimens were obtained on day 63 following the first vaccine or placebo injection. Trimming pared 0 bases from V and 1 base from J, leaving 18 bases between. This CDR3 contains 18 residues. Looked up from germline, CDR1 is LGHNA and CDR2 is YSLEER. The assay was immunoSEQ multiplex PCR, and TCRdb's table has in-frame clones only and misses some. Here the sample spans around 500,000 clones, about nine tenths being singletons. The record originates from a study of Ad26.COV2.S vaccination and SARS-CoV-2 variants.

This TCR was sampled from a person aged 18-60 years who received the Ad26.COV2.S COVID-19 vaccine or a placebo. The V gene is TRBV4-3, the J gene TRBJ1-1; weak D call: TRBD1 (6 bases). The sequenced sample was peripheral blood, obtained in a trial of Ad26.COV2.S vaccine versus placebo. The DNA for the CDR3 is TGCGCCAGCAGCCAAGATAAACAGGGACATTACTGGAACACTGAAGCTTTCTTT. Translation gives CASSQDKQGHYWNTEAFF.